A selection of T cell receptor beta chains follows, all from one sample in a study of shared clonotypes between healthy human individuals. Some clones are missing from TCRdb's copy, which holds only in-frame ones; the method was immunoSEQ multiplex PCR. The table shows around 1,100,000 clones, with around three quarters occurring only once. Sequencing used memory CD4+ T cells from PBMCs. These receptors originate from a man aged 18 to 30 in good health. Some clones in this sample may be carry-over from other donors' samples. CDR3s include the opening cysteine and the closing phenylalanine or tryptophan. D genes are given only for firm matches. Where a row states a size, it is once, few, many or the class of an expanded clone; other rows omit it.

15	TRBV4-1	-	-	TRBJ1-1	CASSQSLGPNTEAFF	TGCGCCAGCAGCCAGTCACTGGGCCCCAACACTGAAGCTTTCTTT
16	TRBV7-6	-	few	TRBJ2-5	CASSLRVAEKQETQYF	TGTGCCAGCAGCCTTCGGGTAGCGGAAAAACAAGAGACCCAGTACTTC
19	TRBV27	TRBD2	-	TRBJ2-7	CASSLFDSGGRRRIYEQYF	TGTGCCAGCAGTTTATTCGACTCGGGGGGGAGGCGCCGTATCTACGAGCAGTACTTC
15	TRBV11-2	-	-	TRBJ2-4	CASSFSDYSGNIQYF	TGTGCCAGCAGCTTTAGCGACTACTCGGGAAACATTCAGTACTTC
12	TRBV28	TRBD1	few	TRBJ1-2	CASRTGDYGYTF	TGTGCCAGCAGGACAGGGGACTATGGCTACACCTTC
13	TRBV5-1	-	-	TRBJ1-2	CASSLGQQDGYTF	TGCGCCAGCAGCTTGGGGCAGCAAGACGGCTACACCTTC
11	TRBV2	-	once	TRBJ2-3	CASKVEDTQYF	TGTGCCAGCAAGGTGGAGGATACGCAGTATTTT
14	TRBV30	TRBD2	-	TRBJ2-3	CAWKYGRAADTQYF	TGTGCCTGGAAATACGGGAGGGCAGCAGATACGCAGTATTTT
15	TRBV5-1	-	-	TRBJ1-1	CASSFSRASNTEAFF	TGCGCCAGCAGCTTCTCCAGGGCTAGCAACACTGAAGCTTTCTTT
17	TRBV2	-	-	TRBJ1-5	CASIPGGGLGRDQPQHF	TGTGCCAGCATTCCGGGAGGGGGGCTAGGGCGCGACCAGCCCCAGCATTTT
14	TRBV28	-	-	TRBJ1-1	CASSPDSLNTEAFF	TGTGCCAGCAGTCCTGACAGCCTGAACACTGAAGCTTTCTTT
16	TRBV21-1	-	-	TRBJ2-5	CASCKLQGAREETQYF	TGTGCCAGCTGTAAACTGCAGGGGGCCCGGGAGGAGACCCAGTACTTC
13	TRBV4-2	-	-	TRBJ2-5	CASSSGDFETQYF	TGTGCCAGCAGCTCAGGGGATTTCGAGACCCAGTACTTC
14	TRBV28	-	-	TRBJ2-1	CASTKGGQRNEQFF	TGTGCCAGCACCAAGGGGGGGCAACGAAATGAGCAGTTCTTC
15	TRBV19	-	-	TRBJ1-1	CASSPRGRPKAEAFF	TGTGCCAGTAGTCCTCGGGGGAGGCCAAAGGCTGAAGCTTTCTTT
16	TRBV27	-	-	TRBJ2-7	CASSFLSGWGFGEQYF	TGTGCCAGCAGTTTCCTCAGCGGTTGGGGGTTTGGGGAGCAGTACTTC
19	TRBV4-1	TRBD1	-	TRBJ1-5	CASSSRVPTDREGNQPQHF	TGCGCCAGCAGCTCAAGAGTGCCCACCGACAGGGAGGGCAATCAGCCCCAGCATTTT
12	TRBV10-3	TRBD1	-	TRBJ2-3	CATTGGSDTQYF	TGTGCCACGACAGGGGGATCAGATACGCAGTATTTT
16	TRBV5-4	TRBD1	-	TRBJ1-2	CASSPAELGQGLGYTF	TGTGCCAGCAGCCCCGCCGAGTTGGGACAGGGGCTTGGCTACACCTTC
14	TRBV9	-	-	TRBJ2-3	CASSVGGSQDTQYF	TGTGCCAGCAGCGTAGGAGGTAGCCAAGATACGCAGTATTTT
15	TRBV5-4	TRBD1	-	TRBJ2-1	CASSSGTGRYNEQFF	TGTGCCAGCAGCTCCGGGACAGGGCGCTACAATGAGCAGTTCTTC
13	TRBV2	-	-	TRBJ1-1	CASSEWGGTEAFF	TGTGCCAGCAGTGAATGGGGGGGCACTGAAGCTTTCTTT
18	TRBV19	TRBD1	-	TRBJ1-2	CATRRGQGARPSNYGYTF	TGTGCCACGCGTCGGGGACAGGGGGCCCGGCCGTCTAACTATGGCTACACCTTC
15	TRBV7-8	-	-	TRBJ2-2	CASSPQGVGTGELFF	TGTGCCAGCAGCCCCCAGGGAGTGGGAACCGGGGAGCTGTTTTTT
16	TRBV10-3	-	-	TRBJ1-4	CAISTRAPDIREKLFF	TGTGCCATCAGTACAAGGGCCCCGGACATACGGGAAAAACTGTTTTTT
14	TRBV9	-	-	TRBJ1-3	CASSPPINGNTIYF	TGTGCCAGCAGCCCACCGATTAATGGAAACACCATATATTTT
12	TRBV21-1	-	few	TRBJ2-5	CASNGLWETQYF	TGTGCCAGCAACGGCCTGTGGGAGACCCAGTACTTC
14	TRBV5-6	TRBD2	-	TRBJ2-7	CASSLGGRTYEQYF	TGTGCCAGCAGCTTGGGCGGGAGAACCTACGAGCAGTACTTC
14	TRBV10-3	-	few	TRBJ2-3	CAISSGDAGDTQYF	TGTGCCATCAGTAGCGGCGACGCGGGAGATACGCAGTATTTT
15	TRBV7-3	-	-	TRBJ2-5	CASSLGVHSQETQYF	TGTGCCAGTAGCTTAGGAGTACACTCTCAAGAGACCCAGTACTTC
14	TRBV10-3	TRBD1	-	TRBJ1-1	CAISGGQRFTEAFF	TGTGCCATCAGTGGGGGACAGAGATTCACTGAAGCTTTCTTT
15	TRBV7-9	TRBD1	-	TRBJ1-5	CASSSRQGPNQPQHF	TGTGCCAGCAGCTCCAGACAGGGCCCCAATCAGCCCCAGCATTTT
14	TRBV4-1	-	-	TRBJ1-2	CASSQAQGSRGYTF	TGCGCCAGCAGCCAAGCACAGGGAAGTAGGGGCTACACCTTC
16	TRBV10-3	TRBD2	-	TRBJ2-3	CAISETSGRTTDTQYF	TGTGCCATCAGTGAGACTAGCGGGAGGACGACAGATACGCAGTATTTT
15	TRBV7-9	TRBD1	-	TRBJ1-2	CASSLEGTGVSGYTF	TGTGCCAGCAGCTTAGAGGGGACAGGCGTATCGGGCTACACCTTC
15	TRBV7-9	TRBD1	-	TRBJ2-7	CASSLGLAGGDEQYF	TGTGCCAGCAGCTTAGGCCTGGCAGGGGGCGACGAGCAGTACTTC
18	TRBV7-9	-	few	TRBJ2-3	CASSLGLGAGPIADTQYF	TGTGCCAGCAGCTTAGGATTGGGGGCGGGACCAATCGCAGATACGCAGTATTTT
14	TRBV27	-	-	TRBJ2-1	CASRYTNLYNEQFF	TGTGCCAGCCGATATACAAACCTCTACAATGAGCAGTTCTTC
14	TRBV7-2	-	once	TRBJ2-4	CASSLIGFRDIQYF	TGTGCCAGCAGCTTAATCGGTTTTCGAGACATTCAGTACTTC
14	TRBV30	-	-	TRBJ1-6	CAWSVSGGGSPLHF	TGTGCCTGGAGTGTGTCGGGGGGCGGGTCACCCCTCCACTTT